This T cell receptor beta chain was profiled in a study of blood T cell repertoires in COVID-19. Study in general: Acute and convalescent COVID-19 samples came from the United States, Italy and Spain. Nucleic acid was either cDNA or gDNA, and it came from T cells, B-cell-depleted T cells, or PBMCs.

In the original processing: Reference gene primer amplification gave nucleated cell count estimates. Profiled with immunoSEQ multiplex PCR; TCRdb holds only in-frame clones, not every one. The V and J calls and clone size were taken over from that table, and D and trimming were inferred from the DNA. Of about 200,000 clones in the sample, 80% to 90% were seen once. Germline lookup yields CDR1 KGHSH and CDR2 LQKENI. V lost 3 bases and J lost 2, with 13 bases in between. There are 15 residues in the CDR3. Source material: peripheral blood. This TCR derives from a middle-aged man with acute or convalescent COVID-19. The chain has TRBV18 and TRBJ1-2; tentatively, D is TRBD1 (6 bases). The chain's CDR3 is CASSPLDQGNYGYTF. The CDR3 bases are TGTGCCAGCTCACCGCTGGATCAGGGGAACTATGGCTACACCTTC.